This TCR beta chain was captured in a study of CD8+ T cells in alopecia areata. About the study: Treated patients took oral tofacitinib at 5 to 10 mg twice daily. For 6 to 18 months, tofacitinib was taken, and 6 months off drug followed.

This CDR3 region has 15 residues. Germline CDR1 is SGDLS and CDR2 is YYNGEE. Between the trimmed V and J ends, which lost 0 bases and 7 bases, there was a span of 17 bases. RNA extraction was followed by reverse transcription into cDNA, which acted as the sequencing template. Assay used: immunoSEQ multiplex PCR; TCRdb lists only in-frame clones, some missing. Of over 100,000 clones listed, 49% were seen once; the top ten hold roughly a sixth. The chain joins TRBV9 to TRBJ2-7; weak D call: TRBD1 (6 bases). The TCR sequence derives from a human donor with alopecia areata. The sequences come from CD8+ T cells sorted from blood, collected at week 0. The DNA of the CDR3 is TGTGCCAGCAGCGTAGACGCCCGGGACACCGAAGAGCAGTACTTC. It translates to CASSVDARDTEEQYF.